Listed here are 9 T cell receptor beta chains from one sample, sequenced in a study of vaccination and CD4 T cells after COVID-19. The treatment here: roughly ten-day PBMC culture with coronavirus spike peptide pools or control peptides (ViraFEST assay). The Oncomine TCR Beta short-read assay sequenced DNA from cultured CD4+ T cells. In TCRdb, the PCR reads were re-called with MiXCR into one record per CDR3 protein. The sample lists some 9,800 distinct CDR3 sequences, 50% to 70% seen once, with 27% in the top ten. For these receptors, no antigen is known. What was sequenced was CD4+ T cells from blood, cultured in vitro. These receptors were collected from a human donor who had recovered from COVID-19.

This CDR3 reads CASSSLDRAYEQYF. As DNA, the CDR3 is TGTGCCAGCAGCTCCTTGGACAGGGCGTACGAGCAGTACTTC. The chain joins TRBV5-4 to TRBJ2-7; 8 nucleotides align to TRBD1. V lost 3 bases, J lost 4 bases, and 6 bases stayed unmatched. Germline V gene data show CDR1 as SGHNT and CDR2 as YYREEE (reference sequence). The CDR3 loop spans 14 amino acids.

Note on this clonotype: Since a much larger clone is just one base distant, this may be a read error. The chain joins TRBV7-2 to TRBJ2-2; 9 bases match TRBD1. Per germline, CDR1 SGHTA and CDR2 FQGNSA. With 1 base clipped from V and 5 bases from J, the junction kept 2 bases outside the gene matches. There are 15 residues in the CDR3. The CDR3 DNA is TGTGCCAGCAGCTTAGGGGACAGGGATACCGGGGAGCTGTTTTTT. This gives the protein CASSLGDRDTGELFF. Filled out from reference TRBV7-2 and TRBJ2-2, the complete variable domain reads GAGVSQSPSNKVTEKGKDVELRCDPISGHTALYWYRQSLGQGLEFLIYFQGNSAPDKSGLPSDRFSAERTGGSVSTLTIQRTQQEDSAVYLCASSLGDRDTGELFFGEGSRLTVL.

Here the CDR3 reads CASSQGSSNQPQHF. The DNA of the CDR3 is TGTGCCAGTAGCCAGGGGTCGAGCAATCAGCCCCAGCATTTT. The chain employs TRBV19 and TRBJ1-5, with a tentative D call TRBD1 (6 bases). CDR1 is LNHDA and CDR2 is SQIVND in the germline V gene (reference sequence). The CDR3 extends over 14 amino acids. With 6 bases removed from V and 1 base from J, the gap between germline ends came to 10 bases.

The chain carries TRBV10-3 and TRBJ2-1; 9 nucleotides line up with TRBD2. Per the germline V gene, CDR1 is ENHRY and CDR2 is SYGVKD. V lost 10 bases, J lost 6 bases, and 16 bases stayed unmatched. This CDR3 spans 16 amino acids. The CDR3 DNA sequence: TGTGCCAGCGAAAGGTCTAGCGGGACAGCCGGCAATGAGCAGTTCTTC. This codes for CASERSSGTAGNEQFF.

The chain is built from TRBV5-1 and TRBJ2-5, with D perhaps TRBD2 (5 bases). V was trimmed by 3 bases and J by 4 bases, leaving 16 bases between them. CDR1 is SGHRS, CDR2 YFSETQ, per germline. This CDR3 contains 15 residues. Here the CDR3 reads CASSSGSRGSETQYF. DNA of the CDR3: TGCGCCAGCAGCTCCGGGTCAAGAGGGTCAGAGACCCAGTACTTC.

The chain couples TRBV28 to TRBJ2-5; D possibly matches TRBD1 or TRBD2 (6 bases each). Germline assignment: CDR1 MDHEN and CDR2 SYDVKM. Trimming shortened V by 8 bases and J by 2 bases, and 15 bases separated the two germline ends. The CDR3 length is 14 residues. CDR3 protein: CASVEGGRQETQYF. CDR3 nucleotide sequence: TGTGCCAGCGTGGAGGGGGGCCGGCAAGAGACCCAGTACTTC.

V and J are TRBV7-2 and TRBJ2-1; 10 bases map to TRBD2. The CDR3 is 15 amino acids. From germline, CDR1 is SGHTA and CDR2 FQGNSA. V lost 5 bases, J lost 4 bases, and 5 bases stayed unmatched. This CDR3 reads CASSRRTSGYNEQFF. DNA of the CDR3: TGTGCCAGCAGCCGTCGGACTAGCGGTTACAATGAGCAGTTCTTC.

This rearrangement joins TRBV6-1 to TRBJ1-5; D unclear. Germline assignment: CDR1 MNHNS and CDR2 SASEGT. The V gene lost 3 bases and the J gene lost 5 bases, with 5 bases spanning the gap. This CDR3 has 12 residues. The CDR3 sequence is CASSEMYQPQHF. The DNA for the CDR3 is TGTGCCAGCAGTGAGATGTATCAGCCCCAGCATTTT.

This chain uses TRBV2 with TRBJ1-1, with D uncertain. The CDR3 spans 13 residues. Germline-derived CDR1 and CDR2 are SNHLY and FYNNEI. V was trimmed by 4 bases and J by 2 bases, leaving 8 bases between them. The CDR3 region has the DNA TGTGCCAGCAGTGCCTTGCTTAACACTGAAGCTTTCTTT. The encoded protein is CASSALLNTEAFF.